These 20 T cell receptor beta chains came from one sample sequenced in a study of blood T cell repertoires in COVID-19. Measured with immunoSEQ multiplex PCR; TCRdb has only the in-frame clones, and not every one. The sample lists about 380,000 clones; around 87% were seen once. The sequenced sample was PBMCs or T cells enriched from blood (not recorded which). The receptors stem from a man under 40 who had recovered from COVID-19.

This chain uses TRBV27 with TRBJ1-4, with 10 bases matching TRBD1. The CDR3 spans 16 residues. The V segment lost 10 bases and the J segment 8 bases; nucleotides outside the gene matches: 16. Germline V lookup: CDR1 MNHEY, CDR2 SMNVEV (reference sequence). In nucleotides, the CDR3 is TGTGCCACGAAACGGACGCCGGGACAGGGGACAGAAAAACTGTTTTTT. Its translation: CATKRTPGQGTEKLFF.

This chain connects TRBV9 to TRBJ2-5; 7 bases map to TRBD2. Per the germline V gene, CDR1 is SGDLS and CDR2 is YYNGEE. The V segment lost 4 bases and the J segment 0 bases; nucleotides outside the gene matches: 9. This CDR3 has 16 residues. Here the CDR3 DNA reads TGTGCCAGCAGCCCCATGGCGGGGGTCAACCAAGAGACCCAGTACTTC. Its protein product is CASSPMAGVNQETQYF.

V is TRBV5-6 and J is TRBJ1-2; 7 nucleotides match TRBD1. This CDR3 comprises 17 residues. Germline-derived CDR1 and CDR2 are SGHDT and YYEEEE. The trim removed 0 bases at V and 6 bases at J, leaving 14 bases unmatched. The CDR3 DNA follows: TGTGCCAGCAGCTTGGGTTCTAACACAGGGGTTAGGGATGGCTACACCTTC. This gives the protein CASSLGSNTGVRDGYTF. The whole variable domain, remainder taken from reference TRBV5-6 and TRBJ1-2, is DAGVTQSPTHLIKTRGQQVTLRCSPKSGHDTVSWYQQALGQGPQFIFQYYEEEERQRGNFPDRFSGHQFPNYSSELNVNALLLGDSALYLCASSLGSNTGVRDGYTFGSGTRLTVV.

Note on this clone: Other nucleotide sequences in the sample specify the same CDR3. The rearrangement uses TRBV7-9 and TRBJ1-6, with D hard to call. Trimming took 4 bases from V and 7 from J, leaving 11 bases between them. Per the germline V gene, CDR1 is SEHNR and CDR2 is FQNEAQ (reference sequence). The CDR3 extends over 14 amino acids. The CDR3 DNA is TGTGCCAGCAGCTCCGATAGCCAGAATTCACCCCTCCACTTT. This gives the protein CASSSDSQNSPLHF.

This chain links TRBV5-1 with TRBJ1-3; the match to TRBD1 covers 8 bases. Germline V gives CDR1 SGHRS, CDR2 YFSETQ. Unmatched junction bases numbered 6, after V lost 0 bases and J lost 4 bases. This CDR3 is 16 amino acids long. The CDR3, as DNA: TGCGCCAGCAGCTTGGCCCTAGGACAGGGAGGAAACACCATATATTTT. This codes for CASSLALGQGGNTIYF. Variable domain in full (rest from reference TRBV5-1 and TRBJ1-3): KAGVTQTPRYLIKTRGQQVTLSCSPISGHRSVSWYQQTPGQGLQFLFEYFSETQRNKGNFPGRFSGRQFSNSRSEMNVSTLELGDSALYLCASSLALGQGGNTIYFGEGSWLTVV.

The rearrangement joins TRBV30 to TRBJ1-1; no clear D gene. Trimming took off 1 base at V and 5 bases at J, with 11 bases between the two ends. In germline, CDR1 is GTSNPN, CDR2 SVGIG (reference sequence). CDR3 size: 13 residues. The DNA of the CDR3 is TGTGCCTGGAGTGCGGAGGGAGGGACTGAAGCTTTCTTT. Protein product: CAWSAEGGTEAFF.

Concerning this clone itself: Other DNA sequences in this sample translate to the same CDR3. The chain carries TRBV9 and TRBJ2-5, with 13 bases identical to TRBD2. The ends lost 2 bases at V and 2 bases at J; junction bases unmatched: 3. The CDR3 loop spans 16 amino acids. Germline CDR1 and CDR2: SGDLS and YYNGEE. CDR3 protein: CASSVGLAGVQETQYF. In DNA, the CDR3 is TGTGCCAGCAGCGTCGGACTAGCGGGGGTTCAAGAGACCCAGTACTTC. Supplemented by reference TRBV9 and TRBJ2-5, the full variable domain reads DSGVTQTPKHLITATGQRVTLRCSPRSGDLSVYWYQQSLDQGLQFLIQYYNGEERAKGNILERFSAQQFPDLHSELNLSSLELGDSALYFCASSVGLAGVQETQYFGPGTRLLVL.

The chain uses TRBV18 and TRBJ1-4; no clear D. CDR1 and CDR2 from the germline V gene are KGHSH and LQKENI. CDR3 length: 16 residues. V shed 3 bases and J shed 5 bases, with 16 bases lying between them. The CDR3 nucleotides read TGTGCCAGCTCACCTACGGCGGGTCCTACGAATGAAAAACTGTTTTTT. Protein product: CASSPTAGPTNEKLFF.

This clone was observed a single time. The CDR3 here is CASNSGGYYGYTF. CDR3 nucleotides: TGTGCCAGTAACTCAGGGGGCTACTATGGCTACACCTTC. The chain is built from TRBV7-9 and TRBJ1-2; TRBD1 aligns across 8 bases. V lost 9 bases to trimming and J lost 3 bases; unmatched junction nucleotides: 6. From germline, CDR1 is SEHNR and CDR2 FQNEAQ (reference sequence). This CDR3 is built from 13 residues.

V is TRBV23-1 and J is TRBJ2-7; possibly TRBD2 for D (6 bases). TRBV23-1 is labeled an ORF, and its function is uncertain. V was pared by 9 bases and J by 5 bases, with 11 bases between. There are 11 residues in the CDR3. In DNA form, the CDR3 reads TGCGCCAGTAGAGGGGAGGACGAGCAGTACTTC. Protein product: CASRGEDEQYF.

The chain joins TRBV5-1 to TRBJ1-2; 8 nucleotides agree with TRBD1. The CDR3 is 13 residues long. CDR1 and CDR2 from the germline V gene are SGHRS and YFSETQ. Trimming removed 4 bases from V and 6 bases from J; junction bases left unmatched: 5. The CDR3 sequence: CASSPGQGNGYTF. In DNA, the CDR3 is TGCGCCAGCAGCCCCGGACAGGGCAATGGCTACACCTTC.

The CDR3 loop reads CASSEQNSGNTIYF. The CDR3 DNA reads as TGTGCCAGTAGTGAACAGAACTCTGGAAACACCATATATTTT. The V call is TRBV19, the J call TRBJ1-3; D remains unclear. CDR1 and CDR2 (germline): LNHDA, SQIVND (reference sequence). V gave up 5 bases and J gave up 0 bases, with 8 bases separating them. The CDR3 covers 14 residues.

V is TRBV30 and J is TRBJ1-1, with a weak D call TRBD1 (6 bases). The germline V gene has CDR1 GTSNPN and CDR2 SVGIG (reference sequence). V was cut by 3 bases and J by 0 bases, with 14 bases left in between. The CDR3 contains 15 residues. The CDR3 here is CAWRRGGTVNTEAFF. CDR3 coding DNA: TGTGCCTGGAGGAGGGGGGGAACGGTGAACACTGAAGCTTTCTTT.

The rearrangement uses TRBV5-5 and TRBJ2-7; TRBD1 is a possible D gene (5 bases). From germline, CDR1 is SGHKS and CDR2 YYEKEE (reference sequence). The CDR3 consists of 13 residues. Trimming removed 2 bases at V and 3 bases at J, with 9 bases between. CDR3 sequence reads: CASSFQGNYEQYF. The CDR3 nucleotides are TGTGCCAGCAGCTTCCAGGGAAACTACGAGCAGTACTTC.

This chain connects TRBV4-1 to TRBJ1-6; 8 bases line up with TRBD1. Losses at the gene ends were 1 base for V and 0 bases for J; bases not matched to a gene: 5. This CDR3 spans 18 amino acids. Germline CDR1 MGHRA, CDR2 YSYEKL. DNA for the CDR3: TGCGCCAGCAGCCAAGGACAGGGGAGCGGCTCCTATAATTCACCCCTCCACTTT. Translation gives CASSQGQGSGSYNSPLHF.

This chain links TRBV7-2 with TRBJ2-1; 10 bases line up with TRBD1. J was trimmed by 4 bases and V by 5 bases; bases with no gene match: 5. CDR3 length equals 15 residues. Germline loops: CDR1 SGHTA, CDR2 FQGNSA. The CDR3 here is CASSPDRGEYNEQFF. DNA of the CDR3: TGTGCCAGCAGCCCGGACAGGGGGGAGTACAATGAGCAGTTCTTC.

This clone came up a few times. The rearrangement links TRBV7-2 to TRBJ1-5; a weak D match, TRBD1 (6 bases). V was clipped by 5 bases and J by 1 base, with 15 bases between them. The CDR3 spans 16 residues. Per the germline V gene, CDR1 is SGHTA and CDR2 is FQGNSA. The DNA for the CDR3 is TGTGCCAGCAGCCCGGTGGGGGGGCTAAGCAATCAGCCCCAGCATTTT. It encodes CASSPVGGLSNQPQHF.

CDR3 residues: CASSIGQGSNQPQHF. The CDR3 nucleotides are TGTGCCAGTAGTATAGGGCAGGGGAGCAATCAGCCCCAGCATTTT. This chain connects TRBV19 to TRBJ1-5, with D possibly being TRBD1 (6 bases). V was cut by 1 base and J by 1 base, with 8 bases left in between. Germline CDR1 is LNHDA and CDR2 is SQIVND (reference sequence). The CDR3 is 15 residues long.

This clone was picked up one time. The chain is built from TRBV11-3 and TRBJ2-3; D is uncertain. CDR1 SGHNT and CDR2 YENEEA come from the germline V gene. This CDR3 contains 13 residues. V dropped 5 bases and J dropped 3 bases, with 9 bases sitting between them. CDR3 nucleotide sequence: TGTGCCAGCAGCCTCCTCAGTACAGATACGCAGTATTTT. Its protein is CASSLLSTDTQYF.

The chain's CDR3 is CATLLDRGATEAFF. The CDR3 bases are TGTGCCACCCTTCTAGACAGGGGGGCTACTGAAGCTTTCTTT. The chain combines TRBV6-5 with TRBJ1-1; 9 positions match TRBD1. This CDR3 has 14 amino acids. In germline, CDR1 is MNHEY, CDR2 SVGAGI. The V segment lost 10 bases and the J segment 5 bases; nucleotides outside the gene matches: 11.